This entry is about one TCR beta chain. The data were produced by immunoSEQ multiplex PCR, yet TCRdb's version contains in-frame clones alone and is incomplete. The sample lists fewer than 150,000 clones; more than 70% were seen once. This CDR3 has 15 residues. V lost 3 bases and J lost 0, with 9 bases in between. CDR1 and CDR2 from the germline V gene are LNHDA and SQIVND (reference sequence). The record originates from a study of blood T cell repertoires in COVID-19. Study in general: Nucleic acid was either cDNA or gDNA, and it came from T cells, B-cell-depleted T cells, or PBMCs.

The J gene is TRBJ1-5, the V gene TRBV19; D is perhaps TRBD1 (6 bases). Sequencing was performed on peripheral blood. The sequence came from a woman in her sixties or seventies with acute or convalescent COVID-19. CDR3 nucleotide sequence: TGTGCCAGTAGTATGCGGGGGCTTAGCAATCAGCCCCAGCATTTT. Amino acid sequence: CASSMRGLSNQPQHF.